This paragraph reports one TCR beta chain. Its antigen remains undetermined. No base quality values were provided; no much bigger clone lies one nucleotide off. After removal of 5 bases from V and 3 bases from J, the junction retains 5 bases not matched to a gene. CDR1 SGHAT and CDR2 FQNNGV were looked up in the germline V gene. Including the terminal cysteine and phenylalanine, the CDR3 comprises 14 residues. This entry keeps only the CDR3 DNA: 42 bases, framed from base 1. This sample is drawn from a study of blood T cell repertoires in COVID-19 (dated by TCRdb to the early 2020s). As for the study more broadly: Samples covering the acute and convalescent phases of COVID-19 were provided by collaborators in the United States, Italy and Spain. The prospective study material was composed of cDNA or gDNA derived from T cells, B-cell-depleted T cells, or PBMCs. Subjects who had been exposed to COVID-19, were actively infected with it, or had recovered from it provided the deeply sampled blood TCRbeta repertoires that made up the dataset. The repertoires were made available in a free public database intended to serve as a resource for research on the immune response to SARS-CoV-2. Samples came from the ongoing ImmuneRACE study (first 160 participants) plus 1,254 subjects from 6 global collaborators. Sample metadata almost always included a de-identified subject ID, COVID-19 status, age in years and sex. HLA class I and class II types, where available, came from metadata supplied by the sample provider rather than from assay-based typing. Points the paper makes about the study in general: The quantity of clinical and demographic metadata differed by source and by participant and was supplied without curation.

TCRbeta CDR3 regions were amplified from genomic DNA using the immunoSEQ Assay, a bias-controlled multiplex PCR. The source study handled its data this way. The number of nucleated cells in each sample was estimated by amplification of reference gene primers within the assay. Sequence reads were collapsed and filtered to measure the absolute abundance of every unique TCRbeta CDR3 rearrangement. For each sample, productive Simpson clonality was calculated as the square root of Simpson's diversity index over productive rearrangements. TCRdb holds this immuneACCESS table with in-frame rearrangements only. Some clones are missing; in checked studies, unresolved V genes explain under half, and the rest has no known cause. That table is the source of V, J and clone size, and D and trimming were worked out from the DNA. Present in this sample are tens of thousands of clones, 87% of which were seen just once. The ten largest clones add up to around 5.1% of the sample.

One collaborating source in Seattle enrolled patients during active infection and followed them longitudinally through the course of disease. Whole blood was collected in K2EDTA tubes by collaborating institutions according to the institutions' own protocols. For TCRbeta analysis, collaborators shipped samples as frozen whole blood, isolated PBMCs, or DNA extracted from either of those sample types. The sample comprised peripheral blood. This sequence originates from a man in his 60s with COVID-19, enrolled during active disease. The chain employs TRBV11-2 and TRBJ1-1; 8 bases in between match TRBD1. Read as DNA, the sequence is TGTGCCAGCAGCCGTCTACAGGGGGACACTGAAGCTTTCTTT. The translation is CASSRLQGDTEAFF.